A selection of T cell receptor beta chains follows, all from one sample in a study of blood T cells in healthy people across ages. TCRdb used MiXCR to reprocess the 5' RACE reads, holding one entry per CDR3 protein. This table has 1.5 million to 1.9 million distinct CDR3 sequences, 42% appearing once. Material: blood. These TCRs come from a woman between 18 and 29 years old in good health. Both conserved end residues are part of each CDR3. A D gene is named only where the DNA matches it firmly. The listing skips clone size in some rows; elsewhere it reads once, few, many or a size class.

v_call	d_call	clone_size	j_call	cdr3_nt	cdr3_aa
TRBV6-6	-	few	TRBJ2-7	TGTGCCAGCAACGCTGCTTCCTACGAGCAGTACTTC	CASNAASYEQYF
TRBV15	-	few	TRBJ1-4	TGTGCCACCAGCAGAGATATGGGGATTAATGAAAAACTGTTTTTT	CATSRDMGINEKLFF
TRBV12-3/TRBV12-4	-	-	TRBJ2-5	TGTGCCAGCAGAAACGCAGAGACCCAGTACTTC	CASRNAETQYF
TRBV29-1	TRBD2	few	TRBJ2-1	TGCAGCGTTGAGGGACTAGCGTTATTGGGTTTCAATGAGCAGTTCTTC	CSVEGLALLGFNEQFF
TRBV9	-	-	TRBJ2-7	TGTGCCAGCAGCCCGTCCCCAAAATCCTCCCCCAACGAGCAGTACTTC	CASSPSPKSSPNEQYF
TRBV20-1	-	-	TRBJ1-2	TGCAGTGCTATGTCCGAGGGGCGCTATGGCTACACCTTC	CSAMSEGRYGYTF
TRBV11-2	TRBD2	many	TRBJ2-1	TGTGCCAGCAGCCCTGCCGGGACTAGCGGATACAATGAGCAGTTCTTC	CASSPAGTSGYNEQFF
TRBV9	-	-	TRBJ1-1	TGTGCCAGCAGCGTAGCACAGGGACCCACTGAAGCTTTCTTT	CASSVAQGPTEAFF
TRBV4-1	-	-	TRBJ1-2	TGCGCCAGCAGCCAACATCTGAAGAGGGGTTGGCATGGCTACACCTTC	CASSQHLKRGWHGYTF
TRBV6-5	-	-	TRBJ1-6	TGTGCCAGCAGTTCCGGGTCCTATAATTCACCCCTCCACTTT	CASSSGSYNSPLHF
TRBV2	TRBD1	few	TRBJ1-1	TGTGCCGGCCGGGACAGGCTTGATGGGAACACTGAAGCTTTCTTT	CAGRDRLDGNTEAFF
TRBV12-3/TRBV12-4	-	-	TRBJ2-7	TGTGCCAGCAGTTTGGGGAGCCAAGGGCCCCCCTACGAGCAGTACTTC	CASSLGSQGPPYEQYF
TRBV12-3/TRBV12-4	TRBD1	few	TRBJ2-5	TGTGCCAGCAGCCTACAGGGGCGAGAAACAAAAGAGACCCAGTACTTC	CASSLQGRETKETQYF
TRBV7-9	-	-	TRBJ1-1	TGTGCCGGCAGACCTAACATGGGTTACACTGAAGCTTTCTTT	CAGRPNMGYTEAFF
TRBV5-5	-	-	TRBJ1-1	TGTGCCAGCAGCTTGGGGGGGACCGAGACTGAAGCTTTCTTT	CASSLGGTETEAFF
TRBV23-1	TRBD1	few	TRBJ1-4	TGCGCCAGCAGTCAAATCGGGACCTCATTGGGACAGCTTGCAACTAATGAAAAACTGTTTTTT	CASSQIGTSLGQLATNEKLFF
TRBV28	TRBD1	few	TRBJ2-7	TGTGCCAGCTCACAACACAGGGGGGCTTACGAGCAGTACTTC	CASSQHRGAYEQYF
TRBV10-3	-	few	TRBJ1-4	TGTGCCATCAGTGAGTTGGGGGAAAAACTGTTTTTT	CAISELGEKLFF
TRBV9	-	few	TRBJ1-1	TGTGCCAGCAGCGTCGCTGGCGCGAACACTGAAGCTTTCTTT	CASSVAGANTEAFF
TRBV25-1	TRBD1	-	TRBJ1-5	TGTGCCAGCAGGCCCCCTTCGCACAGGGGGGAAGTTGGCAATCAGCCCCAGCATTTT	CASRPPSHRGEVGNQPQHF
TRBV4-1	-	many	TRBJ2-6	TGCGCCAGCAGCCAGCTCGGGTCTGGGGCCAACGTCCTGACTTTC	CASSQLGSGANVLTF
TRBV7-2	-	-	TRBJ2-1	TGTGCCAGCAGCGTGTGGTCCAACAATGAGCAGTTCTTC	CASSVWSNNEQFF
TRBV11-2	TRBD1	few	TRBJ2-1	TGTGCCAGCAGCTCAGGGACAGGCCCTTCCTACAATGAGCAGTTCTTC	CASSSGTGPSYNEQFF
TRBV15	TRBD1	few	TRBJ1-4	TGTGCCACCAGCAGCAACAGGGGGTTAAATGAAAAACTGTTTTTT	CATSSNRGLNEKLFF
TRBV5-1	TRBD1	-	TRBJ1-2	TGCGCCAGCAGTATTGACGGACAGGGGTACGGCTACACCTTC	CASSIDGQGYGYTF
TRBV7-9	-	-	TRBJ2-6	TGTGCCACCAGGGGGGTCACATCGACCTCTGGGGCCAACGTCCTGACTTTC	CATRGVTSTSGANVLTF
TRBV4-1	TRBD2	-	TRBJ2-5	TGCGCCAGCAGCCAAGATTTGAGCGGGGGTGGGACCCAGTACTTC	CASSQDLSGGGTQYF
TRBV5-1	TRBD1	-	TRBJ1-2	TGCGCCAGCAGCTCCCGGGACAGGGGATCCTATGGCTACACCTTC	CASSSRDRGSYGYTF
TRBV11-3	-	-	TRBJ2-4	TGTGCCAGCAGCTGGAGGAACCTTCTAGCCAAAAACATTCAGTACTTC	CASSWRNLLAKNIQYF
TRBV4-3	-	-	TRBJ2-1	TGCGCCAGCAGCCAACATAGGAGCTCCTACAATGAGCAGTTCTTC	CASSQHRSSYNEQFF
TRBV5-1	TRBD1	-	TRBJ1-1	TGCGCCAGCAGCTGGGGACAGAACGCTGAAGCTTTCTTT	CASSWGQNAEAFF
TRBV18	TRBD1	few	TRBJ2-7	TGTGCCAGCTCTCTCGGGACAGACTCGGGCGAGCAGTACTTC	CASSLGTDSGEQYF
TRBV5-1	-	few	TRBJ2-5	TGCGCCAGCAGCTTTCGGAGTCCCAATGAGCAGTACTTC	CASSFRSPNEQYF
TRBV12-3/TRBV12-4	TRBD2	-	TRBJ2-7	TGTGCCAGCAGTCCCCCCCTGACTAGCGACAATGAGCAGTACTTC	CASSPPLTSDNEQYF
TRBV18	-	-	TRBJ1-1	TGTGCCAGCTCACCTGCGATTCAAAGAACTGAAGCTTTCTTT	CASSPAIQRTEAFF
TRBV20-1	TRBD2	-	TRBJ2-3	TGCAGTGCACGGGGACTAGCAGAGGATACGCAGTATTTT	CSARGLAEDTQYF
TRBV4-1	-	-	TRBJ2-3	TGCGCCAGCAGCGACGAGGTGTATACGCAGTATTTT	CASSDEVYTQYF
TRBV19	TRBD1	few	TRBJ2-7	TGTGCCAGTAGTAGACCCTCGACAGGGGGTAACGAGCAGTACTTC	CASSRPSTGGNEQYF
TRBV2	-	-	TRBJ2-1	TGTGCCAGCAGTTTAGGACCATTCCCCCATGAGCAGTTCTTC	CASSLGPFPHEQFF
TRBV6-2/TRBV6-3	-	few	TRBJ2-1	TGTGCCAGCAGTTTCGGAGAGTCCTACAATGAGCAGTTCTTC	CASSFGESYNEQFF
TRBV11-1	TRBD2	-	TRBJ2-7	TGTGCCAGCAGCTTAGACGCGGGAGTGGGAGGCGAGCAGTACTTC	CASSLDAGVGGEQYF
TRBV20-1	-	-	TRBJ1-4	TGCAGTGCTTGGACCTATGAAAAACTGTTTTTT	CSAWTYEKLFF
TRBV5-1	-	-	TRBJ2-7	TGCGCCAGCAGCCCTTCGATGGGGAGGCAATCCTACGAGCAGTACTTC	CASSPSMGRQSYEQYF
TRBV6-1	TRBD1	few	TRBJ2-1	TGTGCCAGCAGTGAACGACAGGGCCCCTACAATGAGCAGTTCTTC	CASSERQGPYNEQFF
TRBV7-6	-	-	TRBJ2-1	TGTGCCAGCAGCTTAGAATCTGGGTTTGGTATTGAGCAGTTCTTC	CASSLESGFGIEQFF
TRBV6-2/TRBV6-3	-	-	TRBJ2-7	TGTGCCAGCAGTTCCGCGATCGGACAAGTAACATACGAGCAGTACTTC	CASSSAIGQVTYEQYF
TRBV4-3	-	-	TRBJ2-7	TGCGCCAGCAGCCAAGACAGAGGGTTTAAGCGCGAGCAGTACTTC	CASSQDRGFKREQYF
TRBV20-1	-	-	TRBJ2-7	TGCAGTACCCTTCGGGACGGCTACGAGCAGTACTTC	CSTLRDGYEQYF
TRBV10-1	TRBD1	-	TRBJ1-1	TGCGCCAGCAGTGAGTACGGGTGGACCGGGACAGGGTTCCCTTCAGGCGGTGAAGCTTTCTTT	CASSEYGWTGTGFPSGGEAFF
TRBV6-1	-	few	TRBJ2-7	TGTGCCAGCAGAAAACAGGTTTCCTACGAGCAGTACTTC	CASRKQVSYEQYF
TRBV6-6	-	-	TRBJ1-5	TGTGCCAGCAGAATGGACAGAAATAGCAATCAGCCCCAGCATTTT	CASRMDRNSNQPQHF